This TCR beta chain was sequenced during a study of blood T cell repertoires in COVID-19. Study at large: COVID-19 samples, acute and convalescent, were from the United States, Italy and Spain. T cells, B-cell-depleted T cells, or PBMCs provided the cDNA or gDNA that served as material.

The junction had 4 bases not matched to a gene; V was cut back by 4 bases and J by 2 bases. The CDR3 spans 15 residues. Per germline, CDR1 SNHLY and CDR2 FYNNEI. Methods used by the authors: Counts of nucleated cells, estimated from reference gene primer amplification, were obtained. Using immunoSEQ multiplex PCR, the repertoire was profiled, and TCRdb retains in-frame clones only, with some absent. Clone size and the V and J calls come from that table; the DNA yielded D and trimming. The table records 150,000 to 200,000 clones, around 83% of them present only once. The sequencing input was peripheral blood. This receptor was taken from a human donor in a cohort sampled during active COVID-19. The gene calls are TRBV2 and TRBJ1-3; 8 bases are a match to TRBD1. The CDR3 DNA sequence: TGTGCCAGCAGTGGGACAGGGTTCGCTGGAAACACCATATATTTT. Amino acid sequence: CASSGTGFAGNTIYF.